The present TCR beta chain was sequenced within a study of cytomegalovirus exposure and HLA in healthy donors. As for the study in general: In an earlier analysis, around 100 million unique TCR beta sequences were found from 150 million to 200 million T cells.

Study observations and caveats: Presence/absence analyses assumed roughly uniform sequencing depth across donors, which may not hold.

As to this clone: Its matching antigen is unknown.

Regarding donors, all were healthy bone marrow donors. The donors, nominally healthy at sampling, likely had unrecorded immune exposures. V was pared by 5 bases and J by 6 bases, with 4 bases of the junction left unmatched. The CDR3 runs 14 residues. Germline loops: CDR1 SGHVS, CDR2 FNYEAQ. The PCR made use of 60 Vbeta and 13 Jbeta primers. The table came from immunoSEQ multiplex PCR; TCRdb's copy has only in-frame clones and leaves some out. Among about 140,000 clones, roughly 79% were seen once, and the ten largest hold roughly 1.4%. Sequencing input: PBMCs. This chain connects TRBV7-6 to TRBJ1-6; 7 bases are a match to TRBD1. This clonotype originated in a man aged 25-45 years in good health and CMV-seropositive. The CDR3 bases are TGTGCCAGCAGCCAGGACAGGCTTAATTCACCCCTCCACTTT. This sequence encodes CASSQDRLNSPLHF.